The T cell receptor (beta chain) under discussion was sequenced for a study of lymphopenia after photon versus proton radiotherapy. J was trimmed by 0 bases and V by 2 bases; bases with no gene match: 1. Germline CDR1 and CDR2: SGHNT and YYREEE (reference sequence). This CDR3 contains 16 residues. Sequenced by immunoSEQ multiplex PCR; TCRdb stores in-frame clones only, minus some. The sample includes 83,000 or so clones, around four fifths of them seen just once. The sequence was collected from a man aged 55 to 70 with pancreatic cancer. The sample was peripheral blood, taken from a patient treated with proton-based radiotherapy. This chain links TRBV5-4 with TRBJ2-1; TRBD2 matches 11 bases. This chain's CDR3 is CASSFSGRASYNEQFF. In DNA, the CDR3 is TGTGCCAGCAGCTTTAGCGGGAGGGCCTCCTACAATGAGCAGTTCTTC.